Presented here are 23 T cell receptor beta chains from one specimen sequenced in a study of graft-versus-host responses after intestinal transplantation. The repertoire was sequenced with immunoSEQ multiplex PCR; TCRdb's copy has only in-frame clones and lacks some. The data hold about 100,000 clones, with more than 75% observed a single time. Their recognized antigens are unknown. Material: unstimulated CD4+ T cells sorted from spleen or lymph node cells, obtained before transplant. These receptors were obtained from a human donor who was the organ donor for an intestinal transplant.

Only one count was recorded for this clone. The CDR3 is CASSQGSSGGAIDTQYF. Written as DNA, the CDR3 is TGTGCCAGCAGCCAAGGCTCTAGCGGGGGGGCTATAGATACGCAGTATTTT. This chain connects TRBV4-2 to TRBJ2-3; 12 bases match TRBD2. This CDR3 is 17 amino acids long. Trimming cost V 1 base and J 5 bases; bases outside gene matches: 7. Germline CDR1 LGHNA, CDR2 YNFKEQ.

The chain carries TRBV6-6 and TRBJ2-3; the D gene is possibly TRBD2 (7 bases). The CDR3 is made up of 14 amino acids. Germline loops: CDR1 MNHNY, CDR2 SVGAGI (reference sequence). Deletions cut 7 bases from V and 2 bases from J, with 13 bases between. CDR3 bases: TGTGCCAGCAAAAGGGGGGGGAACACAGATACGCAGTATTTT. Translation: CASKRGGNTDTQYF.

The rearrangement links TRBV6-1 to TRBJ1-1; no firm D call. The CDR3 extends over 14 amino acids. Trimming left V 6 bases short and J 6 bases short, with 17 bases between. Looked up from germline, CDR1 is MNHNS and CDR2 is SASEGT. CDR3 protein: CASSSMAVVAEAFF. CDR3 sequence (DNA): TGTGCCAGCAGCAGCATGGCGGTGGTTGCTGAAGCTTTCTTT.

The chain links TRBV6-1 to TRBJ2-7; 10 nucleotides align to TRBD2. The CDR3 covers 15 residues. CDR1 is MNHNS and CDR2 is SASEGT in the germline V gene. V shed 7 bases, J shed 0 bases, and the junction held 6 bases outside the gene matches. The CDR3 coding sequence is TGTGCCAGCACCATAAGCGGGGGGGTCTCCTACGAGCAGTACTTC. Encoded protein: CASTISGGVSYEQYF.

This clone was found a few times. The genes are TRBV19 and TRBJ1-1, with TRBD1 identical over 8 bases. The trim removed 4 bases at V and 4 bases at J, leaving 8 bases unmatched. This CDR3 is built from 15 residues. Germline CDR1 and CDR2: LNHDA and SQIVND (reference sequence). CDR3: CASSKHRGDLTEAFF. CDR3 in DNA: TGTGCCAGTAGTAAGCACAGGGGGGACCTCACTGAAGCTTTCTTT. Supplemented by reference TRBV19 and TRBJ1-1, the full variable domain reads DGGITQSPKYLFRKEGQNVTLSCEQNLNHDAMYWYRQDPGQGLRLIYYSQIVNDFQKGDIAEGYSVSREKKESFPLTVTSAQKNPTAFYLCASSKHRGDLTEAFFGQGTRLTVV.

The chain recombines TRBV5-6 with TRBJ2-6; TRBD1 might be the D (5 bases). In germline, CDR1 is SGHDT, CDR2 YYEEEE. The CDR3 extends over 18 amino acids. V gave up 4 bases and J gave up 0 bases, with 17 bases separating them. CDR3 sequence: CASSGAGRTLSGANVLTF. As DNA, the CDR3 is TGTGCCAGCAGCGGGGCCGGAAGGACCCTCTCTGGGGCCAACGTCCTGACTTTC.

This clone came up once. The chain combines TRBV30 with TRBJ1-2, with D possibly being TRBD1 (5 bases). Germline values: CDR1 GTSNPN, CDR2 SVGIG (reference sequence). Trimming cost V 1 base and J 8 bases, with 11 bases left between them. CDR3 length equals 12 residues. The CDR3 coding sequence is TGTGCCTGGAGTGGAAGGGGCTACGGCTACACCTTC. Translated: CAWSGRGYGYTF.

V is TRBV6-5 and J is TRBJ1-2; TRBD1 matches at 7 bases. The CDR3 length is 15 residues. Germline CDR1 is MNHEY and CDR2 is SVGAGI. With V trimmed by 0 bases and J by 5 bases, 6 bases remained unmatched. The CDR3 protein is CASSYSSQGGYGYTF. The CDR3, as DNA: TGTGCCAGCAGTTACTCGAGTCAGGGGGGGTATGGCTACACCTTC.

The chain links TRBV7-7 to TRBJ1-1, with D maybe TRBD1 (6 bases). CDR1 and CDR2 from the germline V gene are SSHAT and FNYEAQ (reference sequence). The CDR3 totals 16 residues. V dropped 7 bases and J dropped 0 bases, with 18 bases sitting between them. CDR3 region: CASTKITGNMNTEAFF. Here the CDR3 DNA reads TGTGCCAGCACCAAAATTACAGGGAACATGAACACTGAAGCTTTCTTT.

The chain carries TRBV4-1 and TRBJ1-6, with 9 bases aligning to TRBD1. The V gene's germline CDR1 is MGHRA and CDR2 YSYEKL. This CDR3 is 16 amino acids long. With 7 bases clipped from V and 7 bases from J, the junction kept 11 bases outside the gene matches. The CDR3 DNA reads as TGCGCCAGCACCCAGGGGACAGGGATTCGGAATTCACCCCTCCACTTT. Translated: CASTQGTGIRNSPLHF.

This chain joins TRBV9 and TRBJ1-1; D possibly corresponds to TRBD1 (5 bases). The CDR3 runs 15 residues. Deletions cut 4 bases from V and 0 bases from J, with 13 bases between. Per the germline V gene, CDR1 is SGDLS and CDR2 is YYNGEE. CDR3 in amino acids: CASSPGHSMNTEAFF. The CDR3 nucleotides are TGTGCCAGCAGCCCCGGACACTCCATGAACACTGAAGCTTTCTTT. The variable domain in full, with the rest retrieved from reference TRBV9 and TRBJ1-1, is DSGVTQTPKHLITATGQRVTLRCSPRSGDLSVYWYQQSLDQGLQFLIQYYNGEERAKGNILERFSAQQFPDLHSELNLSSLELGDSALYFCASSPGHSMNTEAFFGQGTRLTVV.

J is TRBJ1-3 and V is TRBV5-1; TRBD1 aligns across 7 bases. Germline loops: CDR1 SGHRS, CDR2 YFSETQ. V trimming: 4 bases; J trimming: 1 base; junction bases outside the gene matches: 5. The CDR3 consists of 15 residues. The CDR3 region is CASSLTTGSGNTIYF. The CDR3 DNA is TGCGCCAGCAGCCTAACGACAGGGTCTGGAAACACCATATATTTT.

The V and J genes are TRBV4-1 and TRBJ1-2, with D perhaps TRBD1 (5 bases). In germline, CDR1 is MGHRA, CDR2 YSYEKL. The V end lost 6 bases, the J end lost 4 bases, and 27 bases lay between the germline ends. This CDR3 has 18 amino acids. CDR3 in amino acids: CASSVGRLVGGSFYGYTF. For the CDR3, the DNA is TGCGCCAGCAGTGTGGGACGGCTAGTCGGGGGATCCTTCTATGGCTACACCTTC.

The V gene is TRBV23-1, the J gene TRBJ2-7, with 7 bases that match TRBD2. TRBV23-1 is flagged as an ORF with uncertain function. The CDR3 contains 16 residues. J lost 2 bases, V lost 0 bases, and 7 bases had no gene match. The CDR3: CASSQSLGTIAYEQYF. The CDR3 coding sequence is TGCGCCAGCAGTCAATCTCTCGGGACTATTGCCTACGAGCAGTACTTC.

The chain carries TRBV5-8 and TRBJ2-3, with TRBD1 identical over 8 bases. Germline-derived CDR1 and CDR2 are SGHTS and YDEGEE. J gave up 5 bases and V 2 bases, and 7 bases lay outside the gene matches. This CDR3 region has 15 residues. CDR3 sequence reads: CASSFGQGAGDTQYF. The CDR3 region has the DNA TGTGCCAGCAGCTTCGGGCAGGGGGCTGGAGATACGCAGTATTTT.

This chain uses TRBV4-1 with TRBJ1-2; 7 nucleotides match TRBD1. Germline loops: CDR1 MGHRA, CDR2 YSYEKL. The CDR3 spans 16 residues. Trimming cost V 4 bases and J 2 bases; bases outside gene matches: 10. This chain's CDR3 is CASSPPLGTANYGYTF. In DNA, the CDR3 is TGCGCCAGCAGCCCCCCACTTGGGACAGCCAACTATGGCTACACCTTC.

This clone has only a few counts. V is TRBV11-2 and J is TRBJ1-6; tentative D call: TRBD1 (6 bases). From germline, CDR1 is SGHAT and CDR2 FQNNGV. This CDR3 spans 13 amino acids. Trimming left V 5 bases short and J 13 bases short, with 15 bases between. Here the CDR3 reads CASSLDPQGPLHF. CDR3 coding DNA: TGTGCCAGCAGCCTCGATCCTCAGGGGCCCCTCCACTTT. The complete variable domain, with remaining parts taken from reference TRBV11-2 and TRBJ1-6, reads EAGVAQSPRYKIIEKRQSVAFWCNPISGHATLYWYQQILGQGPKLLIQFQNNGVVDDSQLPKDRFSAERLKGVDSTLKIQPAKLEDSAVYLCASSLDPQGPLHFGNGTRLTVT.

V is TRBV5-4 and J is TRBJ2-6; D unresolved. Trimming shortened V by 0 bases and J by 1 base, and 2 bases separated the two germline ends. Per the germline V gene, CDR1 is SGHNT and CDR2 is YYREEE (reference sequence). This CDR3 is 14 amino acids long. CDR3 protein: CASSLGSGANVLTF. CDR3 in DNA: TGTGCCAGCAGCTTGGGTTCTGGGGCCAACGTCCTGACTTTC.

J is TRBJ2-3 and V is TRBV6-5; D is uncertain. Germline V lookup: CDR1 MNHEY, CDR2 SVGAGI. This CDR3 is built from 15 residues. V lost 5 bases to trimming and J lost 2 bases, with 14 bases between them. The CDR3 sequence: CASSPSPTATDTQYF. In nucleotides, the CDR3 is TGTGCCAGCAGTCCCTCCCCAACTGCCACAGATACGCAGTATTTT.

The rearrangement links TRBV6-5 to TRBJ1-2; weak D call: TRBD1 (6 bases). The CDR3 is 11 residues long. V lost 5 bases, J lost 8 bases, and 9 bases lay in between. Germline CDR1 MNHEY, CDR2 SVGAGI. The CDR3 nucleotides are TGTGCCAGCAGTACAGGGTACGGCTACACCTTC. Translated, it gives CASSTGYGYTF.

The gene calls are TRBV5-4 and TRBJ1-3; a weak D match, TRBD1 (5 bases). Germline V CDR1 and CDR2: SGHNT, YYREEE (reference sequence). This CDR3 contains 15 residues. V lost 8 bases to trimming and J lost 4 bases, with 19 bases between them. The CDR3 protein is CASSLPGGTGNTIYF. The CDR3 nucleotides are TGTGCCAGTTCTCTGCCGGGGGGGACGGGAAACACCATATATTTT.

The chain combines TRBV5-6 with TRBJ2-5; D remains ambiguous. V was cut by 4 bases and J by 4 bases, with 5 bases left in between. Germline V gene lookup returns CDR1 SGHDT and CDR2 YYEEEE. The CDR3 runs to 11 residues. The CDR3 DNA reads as TGTGCCAGCAGCGAACGAGAGACCCAGTACTTC. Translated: CASSERETQYF. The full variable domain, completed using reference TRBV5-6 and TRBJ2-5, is DAGVTQSPTHLIKTRGQQVTLRCSPKSGHDTVSWYQQALGQGPQFIFQYYEEEERQRGNFPDRFSGHQFPNYSSELNVNALLLGDSALYLCASSERETQYFGPGTRLLVL.

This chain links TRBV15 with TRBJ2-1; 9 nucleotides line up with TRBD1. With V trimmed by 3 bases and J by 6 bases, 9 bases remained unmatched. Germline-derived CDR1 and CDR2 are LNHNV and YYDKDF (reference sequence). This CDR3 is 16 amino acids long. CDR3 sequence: CATSRIRDRAPNEQFF. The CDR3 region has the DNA TGTGCCACCAGCAGGATCCGGGACAGGGCCCCCAATGAGCAGTTCTTC. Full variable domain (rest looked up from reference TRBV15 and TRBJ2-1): DAMVIQNPRYQVTQFGKPVTLSCSQTLNHNVMYWYQQKSSQAPKLLFHYYDKDFNNEADTPDNFQSRRPNTSFCFLDIRSPGLGDTAMYLCATSRIRDRAPNEQFFGPGTRLTVL.